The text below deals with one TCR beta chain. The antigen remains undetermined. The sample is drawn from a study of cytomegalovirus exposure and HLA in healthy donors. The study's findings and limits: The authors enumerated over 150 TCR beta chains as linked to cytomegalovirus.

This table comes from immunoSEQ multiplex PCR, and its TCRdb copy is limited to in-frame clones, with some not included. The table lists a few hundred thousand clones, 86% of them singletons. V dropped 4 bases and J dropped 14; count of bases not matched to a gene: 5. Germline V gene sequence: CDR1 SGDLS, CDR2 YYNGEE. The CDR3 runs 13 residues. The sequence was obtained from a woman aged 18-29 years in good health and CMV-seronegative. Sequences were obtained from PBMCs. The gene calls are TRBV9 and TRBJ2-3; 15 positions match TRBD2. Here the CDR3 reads CASSTGLAGGPYF. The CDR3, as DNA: TGTGCCAGCAGCACCGGACTAGCGGGGGGGCCGTATTTT.